One sample yielded the 10 T cell receptor beta chains listed below, sequenced in a study of blood T cell repertoires in COVID-19. Here immunoSEQ multiplex PCR was the method, and the copy in TCRdb shows in-frame clones only, minus some. The table records a few hundred thousand clones, around 85% of them present only once. The sample was PBMCs or T cells enriched from blood (not recorded which). These TCRs come from a man between 35 and 55 years old who had recovered from COVID-19.

This clone was seen once. The chain recombines TRBV9 with TRBJ2-7, with 7 bases that match TRBD1. Trimming cost V 4 bases and J 1 base; bases outside gene matches: 8. The germline CDR1 and CDR2 sequences are SGDLS and YYNGEE. The CDR3 is 15 residues long. The CDR3 region is CASSFRDSPSYEQYF. CDR3 in DNA: TGTGCCAGCAGCTTCCGGGACAGTCCTTCCTACGAGCAGTACTTC.

The chain carries TRBV19 and TRBJ2-7, with 8 nucleotides matching TRBD1. The CDR3 covers 16 residues. Per the germline V gene, CDR1 is LNHDA and CDR2 is SQIVND (reference sequence). With V trimmed by 7 bases and J by 5 bases, 16 bases remained unmatched. For the CDR3, the DNA is TGTGCCAGTACCCCAGGGGGCTTTGTGAGGGTAGACGAGCAGTACTTC. This gives the protein CASTPGGFVRVDEQYF.

This chain uses TRBV3-1 (or the pseudogene TRBV3-2) with TRBJ1-2, with D possibly matching TRBD1 (5 bases). Germline V gene data show CDR1 as LGHDT and CDR2 as YNNKEL (reference sequence). This CDR3 has 15 residues. V was pared by 4 bases and J by 5 bases, with 17 bases between. Here the CDR3 reads CASSPGGVARYGYTF. As DNA, the CDR3 is TGTGCCAGCAGCCCGGGGGGGGTGGCACGTTATGGCTACACCTTC.

This chain joins TRBV5-1 and TRBJ2-7; D perhaps matches TRBD1 (6 bases). Germline loops: CDR1 SGHRS, CDR2 YFSETQ. The CDR3 totals 15 residues. V lost 0 bases and J 5 bases, leaving 15 bases between the germline ends. In DNA form, the CDR3 reads TGCGCCAGCAGCTTGGATCCAGGGGCGAGAAACGAGCAGTACTTC. This codes for CASSLDPGARNEQYF.

Only a few counts were recorded for this clone. The rearrangement joins TRBV21-1 to TRBJ1-2; TRBD1 is taken as the D call from the table, unchecked against the DNA. TRBV21-1 is an annotated pseudogene. The CDR3 is 13 residues long. CDR3: CASSRQGIYGYTF. The CDR3 DNA reads TGTGCCAGCAGCAGGCAGGGTATCTATGGCTACACCTTC.

The chain has TRBV5-1 and TRBJ1-1; TRBD1 is a possible D gene (5 bases). This CDR3 has 14 residues. Deletions cut 4 bases from V and 1 base from J, with 11 bases between. Looked up from germline, CDR1 is SGHRS and CDR2 is YFSETQ. The CDR3 coding sequence is TGCGCCAGCAGCGCGGGGACGGAGAACACTGAAGCTTTCTTT. Its protein product is CASSAGTENTEAFF.

The V gene is TRBV6-5, the J gene TRBJ1-3; 12 bases fit TRBD1. V was pared by 6 bases and J by 7 bases, with 4 bases of the junction left unmatched. This CDR3 has 14 residues. Germline CDR1 and CDR2: MNHEY and SVGAGI. The CDR3 bases are TGTGCCAGCAGAGGGACAGGGGGCGGTAACACCATATATTTT. It translates to CASRGTGGGNTIYF.

This clone was detected only a few times. The genes are TRBV28 and TRBJ2-1; D not certain. Germline CDR1 is MDHEN and CDR2 is SYDVKM. V was shortened by 6 bases and J by 7 bases, with 22 bases between the two germline ends. The CDR3 totals 16 residues. The CDR3 sequence: CASRPDLLRFGNEQFF. The CDR3 region has the DNA TGTGCCAGCAGACCCGATCTACTACGTTTCGGAAATGAGCAGTTCTTC.

The V gene is TRBV28, the J gene TRBJ1-1; D perhaps matches TRBD1 (6 bases). Trimming took 8 bases from V and 3 from J, leaving 25 bases between them. This CDR3 has 17 residues. Germline V gene sequence: CDR1 MDHEN, CDR2 SYDVKM. The CDR3 sequence is CASAIRGYGSPYTEAFF. The CDR3 DNA reads TGTGCCAGCGCCATCAGGGGCTATGGGTCACCCTACACTGAAGCTTTCTTT.

The chain carries TRBV13 and TRBJ2-6; 7 bases agree with TRBD1. Per the germline V gene, CDR1 is PRHDT and CDR2 is FYEKMQ (reference sequence). The V and J ends lost 5 bases and 1 base, in that order; junction bases with no gene match: 11. The CDR3 length is 18 residues. DNA of the CDR3: TGTGCCAGCAGCCTAACAGGGGCTGCAAAATCTGGGGCCAACGTCCTGACTTTC. Residues: CASSLTGAAKSGANVLTF.